Presented here are 28 T cell receptor beta chains from one specimen sequenced in a study of patients and donors after allogeneic stem cell transplantation. TCRdb ran MiXCR on the RT-PCR reads and lists one entry per CDR3 protein. The top ten hold 33% of the sample, which has some 200,000 distinct CDR3 sequences, about 40% seen once. The specimen sequenced was blood, either unsorted or a sorted T cell fraction (not recorded which). All receptors come from a human donor who was either an allogeneic HSCT recipient or a stem cell or donor lymphocyte infusion donor (not recorded which). It is not recorded whose cells these are; they may come from a transplant donor.

The chain joins TRBV29-1 to TRBJ2-2, with 7 bases matching TRBD2. Per germline, CDR1 SQVTM and CDR2 ANQGSEA. The trim removed 6 bases at V and 2 bases at J, leaving 9 bases unmatched. This CDR3 comprises 15 residues. The CDR3 DNA follows: TGCAGCGTGGAGAGCGGGAAGCTAAACACCGGGGAGCTGTTTTTT. Protein: CSVESGKLNTGELFF.

The chain links TRBV7-2 to TRBJ1-4; D might be TRBD1 (6 bases). Germline CDR1 reads SGHTA; CDR2 reads FQGNSA. Trimming took off 1 base at V and 0 bases at J, with 12 bases between the two ends. This CDR3 contains 17 residues. Here the CDR3 reads CASSLEQGPATNEKLFF. The CDR3, as DNA: TGTGCCAGCAGCTTAGAACAGGGCCCTGCAACTAATGAAAAACTGTTTTTT.

This clonotype was seen just once. The chain recombines TRBV7-2 with TRBJ2-7; D is unclear. This CDR3 contains 11 residues. Germline V CDR1 and CDR2: SGHTA, FQGNSA. With 5 bases removed from V and 3 bases from J, the gap between germline ends came to 5 bases. The CDR3 reads CASSDLYEQYF. The CDR3 nucleotides are TGTGCCAGCAGCGATCTCTACGAGCAGTACTTC.

The chain uses TRBV12-3 or TRBV12-4 and TRBJ2-1, with D hard to call. The V and J ends lost 6 bases and 8 bases respectively, with 17 bases between them. The length of the CDR3 is 14 residues. CDR3 bases: TGTGCCAGCAGACGGGCAAGGAGCCCTGATGAGCAGTTCTTC. This encodes CASRRARSPDEQFF.

The table lists this clonotype with a few counts. The genes are TRBV12-3 or TRBV12-4 and TRBJ1-1, with D uncertain. This CDR3 has 14 amino acids. V lost 3 bases and J 5 bases, leaving 13 bases between the germline ends. The DNA of the CDR3 is TGTGCCAGCAGTTTTTCCCCGGTAGGAACTGAAGCTTTCTTT. As protein: CASSFSPVGTEAFF.

This clonotype was recorded at least ten times. The chain is built from TRBV4-3 and TRBJ1-1, with unresolved D. This CDR3 comprises 14 residues. Deletions cut 0 bases from V and 3 bases from J, with 8 bases between. CDR1 is LGHNA and CDR2 is YSLEER in the germline V gene. DNA of the CDR3: TGCGCCAGCAGCCAAGATCCGGGAGACACTGAAGCTTTCTTT. Translated, it gives CASSQDPGDTEAFF.

The sample holds a few counts of this clonotype. The rearrangement links TRBV30 to TRBJ1-1, with D possibly matching TRBD1 (5 bases). Germline lookup yields CDR1 GTSNPN and CDR2 SVGIG (reference sequence). Trimming pared 4 bases from V and 3 bases from J, leaving 12 bases between. The CDR3 runs to 13 residues. This chain's CDR3 is CAWTPGGDTEAFF. The CDR3 coding sequence is TGTGCCTGGACCCCTGGGGGGGACACTGAAGCTTTCTTT.

This clonotype was seen a single time. The chain joins TRBV27 to TRBJ2-1, with TRBD1 matching 9 bases. Per germline, CDR1 MNHEY and CDR2 SMNVEV (reference sequence). The V segment lost 7 bases and the J segment 6 bases; nucleotides outside the gene matches: 7. The CDR3 spans 14 residues. CDR3: CASTPGTGSNEQFF. The CDR3 DNA follows: TGTGCCAGCACTCCCGGGACAGGGAGCAATGAGCAGTTCTTC.

The chain is built from TRBV28 and TRBJ1-5; perhaps TRBD1 as D (5 bases). This CDR3 comprises 16 residues. Trimming stripped 6 bases from V and 0 bases from J, with 15 bases between. Looked up from germline, CDR1 is MDHEN and CDR2 is SYDVKM. CDR3 loop: CASRGRDPYSNQPQHF. In nucleotides, the CDR3 is TGTGCCAGCAGAGGTAGGGACCCGTATAGCAATCAGCCCCAGCATTTT.

V usage is TRBV24-1 and J usage is TRBJ2-5; maybe TRBD1 (5 bases). Trimming took off 1 base at V and 1 base at J, with 12 bases between the two ends. Germline V CDR1 and CDR2: KGHDR, SFDVKD. There are 16 residues in the CDR3. The CDR3 DNA reads TGTGCCACCAGTGATTTACGCCAGGGTACCCAAGAGACCCAGTACTTC. Protein product: CATSDLRQGTQETQYF.

This clonotype was seen a few times. The J gene is TRBJ1-2, the V gene TRBV12-3 or TRBV12-4; the D gene is possibly TRBD1 (5 bases). The CDR3 consists of 16 residues. Trimming shortened V by 5 bases and J by 4 bases, and 20 bases separated the two germline ends. This CDR3 reads CASSTFGGGSAYGYTF. In nucleotides, the CDR3 is TGTGCCAGCAGTACTTTCGGGGGGGGATCTGCCTATGGCTACACCTTC.

This chain joins TRBV20-1 and TRBJ2-1; D may correspond to TRBD1 or TRBD2 (5 bases each). Germline V gene lookup returns CDR1 DFQATT and CDR2 SNEGSKA (reference sequence). CDR3 length: 18 amino acids. Trimming removed 0 bases from V and 3 bases from J, with 21 bases in between. CDR3 region: CSARDWGENGTIYNEQFF. CDR3 sequence (DNA): TGCAGTGCTAGAGATTGGGGAGAAAACGGGACCATCTACAATGAGCAGTTCTTC.

This clonotype was seen only a few times. The chain carries TRBV7-9 and TRBJ2-1; TRBD2 aligns across 10 bases. Germline V CDR1 and CDR2: SEHNR, FQNEAQ (reference sequence). Trimming removed 6 bases from V and 4 bases from J; junction bases left unmatched: 6. The CDR3 sequence is 15 residues long. CDR3 residues: CASRPSGRGYNEQFF. The CDR3 nucleotides are TGTGCCAGCAGACCTAGCGGGAGAGGGTACAATGAGCAGTTCTTC. The complete variable domain, with remaining parts taken from reference TRBV7-9 and TRBJ2-1, reads DTGVSQNPRHKITKRGQNVTFRCDPISEHNRLYWYRQTLGQGPEFLTYFQNEAQLEKSRLLSDRFSAERPKGSFSTLEIQRTEQGDSAMYLCASRPSGRGYNEQFFGPGTRLTVL.

CDR3 nucleotides: TGTGCCAGCAGTTTACCTACGGGCGAGCAGTACTTC. It is translated as CASSLPTGEQYF. V is TRBV28 and J is TRBJ2-7; D gene ambiguous. Trimming stripped 2 bases from V and 6 bases from J, with 8 bases between. The CDR3 runs to 12 residues. Germline values: CDR1 MDHEN, CDR2 SYDVKM. The full variable domain, its missing parts supplied by reference TRBV28 and TRBJ2-7, is DVKVTQSSRYLVKRTGEKVFLECVQDMDHENMFWYRQDPGLGLRLIYFSYDVKMKEKGDIPEGYSVSREKKERFSLILESASTNQTSMYLCASSLPTGEQYFGPGTRLTVT.

The CDR3 region is CASSQPGQLTPQHF. CDR3 sequence (DNA): TGTGCCAGCAGTCAGCCGGGACAGTTAACGCCCCAGCATTTT. The rearrangement links TRBV25-1 to TRBJ1-5; 7 nucleotides match TRBD1. This CDR3 is built from 14 residues. The V gene end was trimmed by 5 bases and the J gene end by 9 bases; junction bases not matched to a gene: 10. The germline CDR1 and CDR2 sequences are MGHDK and SYGVNS.

This rearrangement joins TRBV29-1 to TRBJ1-2; 8 positions match TRBD1. Germline-derived CDR1 and CDR2 are SQVTM and ANQGSEA. V lost 6 bases to trimming and J lost 8 bases; unmatched junction nucleotides: 5. The CDR3 loop spans 11 amino acids. Here the CDR3 reads CSVADRDGYTF. The CDR3 bases are TGCAGCGTCGCGGACAGGGACGGCTACACCTTC.

A few counts support this clonotype. This chain connects TRBV7-6 to TRBJ1-2; tentatively, D is TRBD1 (5 bases). Germline V CDR1 and CDR2: SGHVS, FNYEAQ. The CDR3 length is 16 residues. V lost 1 base and J lost 3, with 15 bases in between. The CDR3 coding sequence is TGTGCCAGCAGCTTAGGAGAATGGGGCTCCTACTATGGCTACACCTTC. Protein product: CASSLGEWGSYYGYTF.

This clonotype was recorded a few times. V gene TRBV5-1 combines with J gene TRBJ1-1; D is uncertain. Germline V gene data show CDR1 as SGHRS and CDR2 as YFSETQ. This CDR3 spans 11 amino acids. Deletions cut 0 bases from V and 7 bases from J, with 4 bases between. The CDR3 DNA follows: TGCGCCAGCAGCTTGGATGGTGAAGCTTTCTTT. This gives the protein CASSLDGEAFF.

This clonotype has more than one count but fewer than ten. The V call is TRBV29-1, the J call TRBJ2-3; the D is unclear. Germline V gives CDR1 SQVTM, CDR2 ANQGSEA. The CDR3 is 11 residues long. Trimming took 4 bases from V and 5 from J, leaving 7 bases between them. Here the CDR3 reads CSVAIKDTQYF. For the CDR3, the DNA is TGCAGCGTTGCGATTAAAGATACGCAGTATTTT.

This clonotype showed up just a few times. V usage is TRBV6-2 or TRBV6-3 and J usage is TRBJ1-1; TRBD1 matches at 10 bases. With 8 bases clipped from V and 5 bases from J, the junction kept 8 bases outside the gene matches. CDR1 is MNHEY and CDR2 is SVGEGT in the germline V gene. The CDR3 is 14 amino acids. The DNA of the CDR3 is TGTGCCAGCCTGACAGGGGGCTGGGGGACTGAAGCTTTCTTT. Its protein product is CASLTGGWGTEAFF.

The V gene is TRBV12-3 or TRBV12-4, the J gene TRBJ2-4; 10 bases are shared with TRBD1. V dropped 4 bases and J dropped 3; count of bases not matched to a gene: 9. This CDR3 comprises 17 residues. The chain's CDR3 is CASSSGTGVRDKNIQYF. The CDR3 DNA follows: TGTGCCAGCAGTTCCGGGACAGGGGTTCGAGACAAAAACATTCAGTACTTC.

V and J are TRBV6-5 and TRBJ1-1, with D possibly being TRBD1 (5 bases). In germline, CDR1 is MNHEY, CDR2 SVGAGI. The V gene lost 2 bases and the J gene lost 6 bases, with 7 bases spanning the gap. The CDR3 extends over 12 amino acids. In DNA form, the CDR3 reads TGTGCCAGCAGTTACGGGGGACCTGAAGCTTTCTTT. Residues: CASSYGGPEAFF.

This clonotype was detected only a few times. This rearrangement joins TRBV6-5 to TRBJ1-1, with unresolved D. The germline V gene encodes CDR1 MNHEY and CDR2 SVGAGI. CDR3 length: 12 residues. V lost 6 bases and J 10 bases, leaving 15 bases between the germline ends. The CDR3, as DNA: TGTGCCAGCAGCCCCGGAACGTCGGGAGCTTTCTTT. Its translation: CASSPGTSGAFF.

The chain uses TRBV29-1 and TRBJ1-1, with 8 positions matching TRBD1. Germline lookup yields CDR1 SQVTM and CDR2 ANQGSEA. The CDR3 has 13 residues. V lost 6 bases to trimming and J lost 3 bases; unmatched junction nucleotides: 6. The CDR3 coding sequence is TGCAGCGTCCGCGGGACAGGCTACACTGAAGCTTTCTTT. This gives the protein CSVRGTGYTEAFF.

The gene calls are TRBV12-3 or TRBV12-4 and TRBJ2-4, with 7 bases identical to TRBD1. This CDR3 spans 15 amino acids. Trimming took 7 bases from V and 3 from J; bases not matched to a gene: 9. The CDR3 reads CASKVRGMNKNIQYF. CDR3 in DNA: TGTGCCAGCAAGGTCAGGGGGATGAACAAAAACATTCAGTACTTC.

This clonotype came up many times. The chain couples TRBV12-3 or TRBV12-4 to TRBJ1-2, with TRBD1 matching over 7 bases. V lost 7 bases to trimming and J lost 2 bases; unmatched junction nucleotides: 4. The CDR3 has 13 amino acids. CDR3 sequence reads: CASTLGQNYGYTF. Here the CDR3 DNA reads TGTGCCAGCACCCTGGGACAGAACTATGGCTACACCTTC.

The J gene is TRBJ1-5, the V gene TRBV4-3; TRBD1 is a possible D gene (6 bases). Trimming cost V 1 base and J 0 bases, with 10 bases left between them. The germline V gene encodes CDR1 LGHNA and CDR2 YSLEER. The CDR3 is 16 residues long. This chain's CDR3 is CASSQVRGPSNQPQHF. CDR3 in DNA: TGCGCCAGCAGCCAAGTCAGGGGCCCTAGCAATCAGCCCCAGCATTTT.

This clonotype has ten or more counts. The chain carries TRBV25-1 and TRBJ1-4; no definite D call. The germline CDR1 and CDR2 sequences are MGHDK and SYGVNS. This CDR3 spans 15 amino acids. Trimming stripped 1 base from V and 8 bases from J, with 14 bases between. For the CDR3, the DNA is TGTGCCAGCAGTGAATGGGATAGGGCTGGGGAAAAACTGTTTTTT. This encodes CASSEWDRAGEKLFF. The variable domain in full, with the rest retrieved from reference TRBV25-1 and TRBJ1-4, is EADIYQTPRYLVIGTGKKITLECSQTMGHDKMYWYQQDPGMELHLIHYSYGVNSTEKGDLSSESTVSRIRTEHFPLTLESARPSHTSQYLCASSEWDRAGEKLFFGSGTQLSVL.